The entry below gives a single T cell receptor beta chain sequence along with its context. Its antigen remains unknown. The data derive from a study of cytomegalovirus exposure and HLA in healthy donors. Study-level background: Approximately 180 million T cells yielded around 120 million unique TCR beta sequences in earlier analysis. Overall study findings and caveats: Follow-up analysis later connected one missense variant in DCLRE1C with trimming of TCR beta V- and J-genes. Rare TCR sequences predominated, though certain public TCRs were found in many donors. In a later analysis, the majority of CMV-associated beta chains seemingly showed HLA restriction.

Germline V CDR1 and CDR2: SGHRS, YFSETQ. CDR3 size: 16 residues. Trimming took 2 bases from V and 0 from J; bases not matched to a gene: 7. Primers for the PCR totalled 60 Vbeta and 13 Jbeta. Clones were sequenced by immunoSEQ multiplex PCR, and TCRdb holds only the in-frame ones, with some missing. The table includes 70,000 to 90,000 clones, roughly 75% detected once. The gene calls are TRBV5-1 and TRBJ1-1, with 7 bases fitting TRBD1. The receptor was derived from a man aged 40-55 years in good health and CMV-seronegative. The sequenced sample consisted of PBMCs. This CDR3 reads CASSLATGNMNTEAFF. CDR3 in DNA: TGCGCCAGCAGCTTAGCGACAGGGAACATGAACACTGAAGCTTTCTTT.